The rows below give T cell receptor beta chains drawn from one sample of a study of Graves' ophthalmopathy and Graves' hyperthyroidism. TCRdb redid the calling of the multiplex PCR reads with MiXCR, one entry per CDR3 protein. This sample has over a million distinct CDR3 sequences, with about 35% found just once. The sequencing sample was made of peripheral blood or thyroid tissue (not recorded which). Every receptor here comes from an adult man with Graves' hyperthyroidism. Both conserved end residues are part of each CDR3. Each record gives: V gene, J gene, D gene, clone size, CDR3 DNA, CDR3 protein. D genes are given only for firm matches. Only part of the rows carry a size: once, few, many, or a class if the clone is expanded.

V gene: TRBV14
J gene: TRBJ2-6
D gene: .
clone size: many
CDR3 DNA: TGTGCCAGCAGCCAAGATCGAGGTCTCTCTGGGGCCAACGTCCTGACTTTC
CDR3 protein: CASSQDRGLSGANVLTF

V gene: TRBV11-2
J gene: TRBJ1-2
D gene: .
clone size: many
CDR3 DNA: TGTGCCAGCAGCTTAGTGCAGCGAATTAACTATGGCTACACCTTC
CDR3 protein: CASSLVQRINYGYTF

V gene: TRBV7-6
J gene: TRBJ2-5
D gene: .
clone size: .
CDR3 DNA: TGTGCCAGCAGCGTTAATGACAGGATTGGGGAGACCCAGTACTTC
CDR3 protein: CASSVNDRIGETQYF

V gene: TRBV10-3
J gene: TRBJ2-5
D gene: TRBD2
clone size: once
CDR3 DNA: TGTGCCATCAGTCCCCGTGGATTCCCGGGAGGTCAAGAGACCCAGTACTTC
CDR3 protein: CAISPRGFPGGQETQYF

V gene: TRBV7-8
J gene: TRBJ1-6
D gene: .
clone size: .
CDR3 DNA: TGTGCCAGCAGCCTCACCCGGACTCCTGATTCACCCCTCCACTTT
CDR3 protein: CASSLTRTPDSPLHF

V gene: TRBV20-1
J gene: TRBJ1-1
D gene: .
clone size: .
CDR3 DNA: TGCAGTGCTAGAGGGTTTGGGCATTTAAGCATGAACACTGAAGCTTTCTTT
CDR3 protein: CSARGFGHLSMNTEAFF

V gene: TRBV4-1
J gene: TRBJ1-3
D gene: .
clone size: .
CDR3 DNA: TGCGCCAGCAGCCAAGGCTGGGCGACAGTGTCCTCTGGAAACACCATATATTTT
CDR3 protein: CASSQGWATVSSGNTIYF

V gene: TRBV20-1
J gene: TRBJ2-7
D gene: .
clone size: many
CDR3 DNA: TGCAGTGCTAGAAACAGGGACGAGCAGTACTTC
CDR3 protein: CSARNRDEQYF

V gene: TRBV7-9
J gene: TRBJ2-5
D gene: .
clone size: many
CDR3 DNA: TGTGCCAGCTTTGGCGGAACGAAGACCCAGTACTTC
CDR3 protein: CASFGGTKTQYF

V gene: TRBV10-3
J gene: TRBJ2-7
D gene: TRBD1
clone size: .
CDR3 DNA: TGTGCCATCAGTGACACAGGGGCATACGAGCAGTACTTC
CDR3 protein: CAISDTGAYEQYF

V gene: TRBV20-1
J gene: TRBJ2-7
D gene: .
clone size: many
CDR3 DNA: TGCAGTGCTAGGTGGCTACGGCCCTACGAGCAGTACTTC
CDR3 protein: CSARWLRPYEQYF

V gene: TRBV19
J gene: TRBJ2-5
D gene: TRBD2
clone size: .
CDR3 DNA: TGTGCCAGTAGTATTTCGACTAGCAGCGGGAGGGAGACCCAGTACTTC
CDR3 protein: CASSISTSSGRETQYF

V gene: TRBV7-2
J gene: TRBJ1-1
D gene: .
clone size: .
CDR3 DNA: TGTGCCAGCAGTTACCCTTGGGGCGTAAACACTGAAGCTTTCTTT
CDR3 protein: CASSYPWGVNTEAFF

V gene: TRBV12-3/TRBV12-4
J gene: TRBJ1-1
D gene: .
clone size: .
CDR3 DNA: TGTGCCAGCACCGGACTTAGCCGTGAAGCTTTCTTT
CDR3 protein: CASTGLSREAFF

V gene: TRBV2
J gene: TRBJ2-7
D gene: TRBD1
clone size: many
CDR3 DNA: TGTGCCAGCAGTACAGGGGGGCCGGACGAGCAGTACTTC
CDR3 protein: CASSTGGPDEQYF

V gene: TRBV29-1
J gene: TRBJ1-6
D gene: .
clone size: .
CDR3 DNA: TGCAGCGTTGGGGGTGGCAGGGGAAATTCACCCCTCCACTTT
CDR3 protein: CSVGGGRGNSPLHF

V gene: TRBV19
J gene: TRBJ2-7
D gene: TRBD1
clone size: many
CDR3 DNA: TGTGCCAGTAGTCCGACGACAGGGTCCTACGAGCAGTACTTC
CDR3 protein: CASSPTTGSYEQYF

V gene: TRBV13
J gene: TRBJ2-7
D gene: .
clone size: .
CDR3 DNA: TGTGCCAGCAGCGGGCGTGGGGTTAGCTACGAGCAGTACTTC
CDR3 protein: CASSGRGVSYEQYF

V gene: TRBV7-2
J gene: TRBJ2-7
D gene: .
clone size: .
CDR3 DNA: TGTGCCAGCAGCTTGGGAGGCGACTCAATCTACGAGCAGTACTTC
CDR3 protein: CASSLGGDSIYEQYF

V gene: TRBV5-6
J gene: TRBJ2-5
D gene: TRBD2
clone size: many
CDR3 DNA: TGTGCCAGCAGCTCTATTGGAGGGACTAGACAAGAGACCCAGTACTTC
CDR3 protein: CASSSIGGTRQETQYF

V gene: TRBV4-3
J gene: TRBJ2-7
D gene: TRBD2
clone size: .
CDR3 DNA: TGCGCCAGCAGCCAAGAAGAGACTAGCGGTTACGAGCAGTACTTC
CDR3 protein: CASSQEETSGYEQYF

V gene: TRBV19
J gene: TRBJ1-6
D gene: TRBD1
clone size: .
CDR3 DNA: TGTGCCAGTAGTTTGACAGGGGGCCGCTCACCCCTCCACTTT
CDR3 protein: CASSLTGGRSPLHF

V gene: TRBV20-1
J gene: TRBJ1-2
D gene: .
clone size: .
CDR3 DNA: TGCAGTGCTGCGGACAGTGGGGCCTATGGCTACACCTTC
CDR3 protein: CSAADSGAYGYTF

V gene: TRBV7-9
J gene: TRBJ2-5
D gene: .
clone size: .
CDR3 DNA: TGTGCCTGCCACCAAGGGAGTTCGGAGACCCAGTACTTC
CDR3 protein: CACHQGSSETQYF

V gene: TRBV6-5
J gene: TRBJ2-3
D gene: .
clone size: .
CDR3 DNA: TGTGCCAGCAGTTTCAAGACTAGCACAGATACGCAGTATTTT
CDR3 protein: CASSFKTSTDTQYF

V gene: TRBV20-1
J gene: TRBJ2-7
D gene: TRBD1
clone size: many
CDR3 DNA: TGCAGTGCTAGAGATGAGGGGAGACAGGGAACCTACGAGCAGTACTTC
CDR3 protein: CSARDEGRQGTYEQYF

V gene: TRBV11-2
J gene: TRBJ2-6
D gene: .
clone size: many
CDR3 DNA: TGTGCCAGCAGCCAGACAGCAGCCCGCTCTGGGGCCAACGTCCTGACTTTC
CDR3 protein: CASSQTAARSGANVLTF

V gene: TRBV6-5
J gene: TRBJ1-5
D gene: TRBD1
clone size: few
CDR3 DNA: TGTGCCAGCAGGGACAGGGGGCTTGACAATCAGCCCCAGCATTTT
CDR3 protein: CASRDRGLDNQPQHF

V gene: TRBV12-3/TRBV12-4
J gene: TRBJ2-5
D gene: .
clone size: .
CDR3 DNA: TGTGCCAGTTCTTGGGGTTTTGGGTCCGGGACCCAGTACTTC
CDR3 protein: CASSWGFGSGTQYF

V gene: TRBV15
J gene: TRBJ2-2
D gene: TRBD2
clone size: .
CDR3 DNA: TGTGCCACCAACAGAGACGCTAGCGGGAAGAGCACCGGGGAGCTGTTTTTT
CDR3 protein: CATNRDASGKSTGELFF

V gene: TRBV7-9
J gene: TRBJ1-1
D gene: .
clone size: .
CDR3 DNA: TGTGCCAGCAGCCAGGGCCCTGAAGCTTTCTTT
CDR3 protein: CASSQGPEAFF

V gene: TRBV15
J gene: TRBJ1-5
D gene: TRBD1
clone size: .
CDR3 DNA: TGTGCCACCAGCAGAGTGGCAGGGGCAGGGGGTGTCAATCAGCCCCAGCATTTT
CDR3 protein: CATSRVAGAGGVNQPQHF

V gene: TRBV20-1
J gene: TRBJ1-6
D gene: .
clone size: few
CDR3 DNA: TGCAGCGCAGGGAATTCACCCCTCCACTTT
CDR3 protein: CSAGNSPLHF

V gene: TRBV7-9
J gene: TRBJ1-6
D gene: .
clone size: .
CDR3 DNA: TGTGCCAGCAGTCCTCTGGATTCACCCCTCCACTTT
CDR3 protein: CASSPLDSPLHF

V gene: TRBV7-9
J gene: TRBJ2-7
D gene: .
clone size: many
CDR3 DNA: TGTGCCAGCACCGGACCTAATTACGAGCAGTACTTC
CDR3 protein: CASTGPNYEQYF

V gene: TRBV7-2
J gene: TRBJ2-5
D gene: .
clone size: .
CDR3 DNA: TGTGCCATCTGGGGCATGGAGACCCAGTACTTC
CDR3 protein: CAIWGMETQYF

V gene: TRBV24-1
J gene: TRBJ2-5
D gene: TRBD2
clone size: .
CDR3 DNA: TGTGCCACCAGTGATTGGGCTAGCGGGAGTTATGAGACCCAGTACTTC
CDR3 protein: CATSDWASGSYETQYF

V gene: TRBV7-2
J gene: TRBJ1-5
D gene: .
clone size: few
CDR3 DNA: TGTGCCAGCAGTTCAGTCACCCAAGGCAATCAGCCCCAGCATTTT
CDR3 protein: CASSSVTQGNQPQHF

V gene: TRBV20-1
J gene: TRBJ1-4
D gene: TRBD1
clone size: many
CDR3 DNA: TGCAGTGCTGAACCCGGGACAGCTAATGAAAAACTGTTTTTT
CDR3 protein: CSAEPGTANEKLFF

V gene: TRBV10-1
J gene: TRBJ1-5
D gene: .
clone size: .
CDR3 DNA: TGCGCCAGCAGTGCTAGAGACCGGATAGGGAATCAGCCCCAGCATTTT
CDR3 protein: CASSARDRIGNQPQHF

V gene: TRBV10-1
J gene: TRBJ2-7
D gene: .
clone size: .
CDR3 DNA: TGCGCCAGCAGTGAGAGTCGGATATCGGGTGAGCAGTACTTC
CDR3 protein: CASSESRISGEQYF

V gene: TRBV28
J gene: TRBJ2-6
D gene: TRBD2
clone size: .
CDR3 DNA: TGTGCCAGCAGTCGGACTAGCGCGGCCGGGGTTCCTGGGGCCAACGTCCTGACTTTC
CDR3 protein: CASSRTSAAGVPGANVLTF

V gene: TRBV10-3
J gene: TRBJ2-7
D gene: .
clone size: .
CDR3 DNA: TGTGCCATCAAGGAAGGACAAGCAAACTACGAGCAGTACTTC
CDR3 protein: CAIKEGQANYEQYF

V gene: TRBV24-1
J gene: TRBJ2-5
D gene: .
clone size: many
CDR3 DNA: TGTGCCACCAGTGACCGGGGCCCGAGAGGCCAAGAGACCCAGTACTTC
CDR3 protein: CATSDRGPRGQETQYF

V gene: TRBV29-1
J gene: TRBJ1-2
D gene: .
clone size: .
CDR3 DNA: TGCAGCGGTCTAGGGGGGTCGCGGTATGGCTACACCTTC
CDR3 protein: CSGLGGSRYGYTF

V gene: TRBV19
J gene: TRBJ1-6
D gene: .
clone size: many
CDR3 DNA: TGTGCCAGTATCGCGACAGGACTAAACTCACCCCTCCACTTT
CDR3 protein: CASIATGLNSPLHF

V gene: TRBV5-6
J gene: TRBJ1-2
D gene: .
clone size: many
CDR3 DNA: TGTGCCAGCAGCTTGGACGGTTACTATGGCTACACCTTC
CDR3 protein: CASSLDGYYGYTF

V gene: TRBV14
J gene: TRBJ1-2
D gene: TRBD1
clone size: .
CDR3 DNA: TGTGCCAGCAGCCCAGGACAGGGGGCGTCTATCCTCTATGGCTACACCTTC
CDR3 protein: CASSPGQGASILYGYTF

V gene: TRBV10-3
J gene: TRBJ2-7
D gene: .
clone size: .
CDR3 DNA: TGTGCCACGACCAGGGGAGGCTACGAGCAGTACTTC
CDR3 protein: CATTRGGYEQYF

V gene: TRBV12-3/TRBV12-4
J gene: TRBJ1-5
D gene: .
clone size: many
CDR3 DNA: TGTGCCAGCAGTCCCCGGGGCATGGACGGTCAGCCCCAGCATTTT
CDR3 protein: CASSPRGMDGQPQHF

V gene: TRBV5-1
J gene: TRBJ1-1
D gene: .
clone size: many
CDR3 DNA: TGCGCCAGCAGCCACGATCGGGCCCTCACTGAAGCTTTCTTT
CDR3 protein: CASSHDRALTEAFF

V gene: TRBV7-2
J gene: TRBJ1-3
D gene: .
clone size: .
CDR3 DNA: TGTGCCAGCAGCTTAATTGCCAGGGATTCTGGAAACACCATATATTTT
CDR3 protein: CASSLIARDSGNTIYF

V gene: TRBV20-1
J gene: TRBJ2-7
D gene: TRBD2
clone size: many
CDR3 DNA: TGCAGTGCTAGAGTCCCTAGCGGGAGGGCTTACTACGAGCAGTACTTC
CDR3 protein: CSARVPSGRAYYEQYF

V gene: TRBV2
J gene: TRBJ2-1
D gene: .
clone size: many
CDR3 DNA: TGTGCCAGCAGAAAAAGGTCTGGGGGTGAGCAGTTCTTC
CDR3 protein: CASRKRSGGEQFF

V gene: TRBV7-9
J gene: TRBJ1-6
D gene: .
clone size: .
CDR3 DNA: TGTGCCAGCAGAACTGCCAGGGATTCGTATAATTCACCCCTCCACTTT
CDR3 protein: CASRTARDSYNSPLHF

V gene: TRBV28
J gene: TRBJ2-7
D gene: .
clone size: .
CDR3 DNA: TGTGCCAGCAGTTTATTAGGTCACCCCTACGAGCAGTACTTC
CDR3 protein: CASSLLGHPYEQYF

V gene: TRBV29-1
J gene: TRBJ1-5
D gene: .
clone size: many
CDR3 DNA: TGCAGCGTTGTTACCACGGGGGCGGCGGGTGGGGACAATCAGCCCCAGCATTTT
CDR3 protein: CSVVTTGAAGGDNQPQHF

V gene: TRBV6-5
J gene: TRBJ2-5
D gene: .
clone size: many
CDR3 DNA: TGTGCCAGCAGTTACTCGGTAGTGAACCAAGAGACCCAGTACTTC
CDR3 protein: CASSYSVVNQETQYF

V gene: TRBV29-1
J gene: TRBJ2-2
D gene: TRBD2
clone size: many
CDR3 DNA: TGCAGCGGGAGCGGGAGGAACACCGGGGAGCTGTTTTTT
CDR3 protein: CSGSGRNTGELFF

V gene: TRBV20-1
J gene: TRBJ2-5
D gene: .
clone size: .
CDR3 DNA: TGCAGTGCTAAGGCCTGGACCTGGCAGTACTTC
CDR3 protein: CSAKAWTWQYF